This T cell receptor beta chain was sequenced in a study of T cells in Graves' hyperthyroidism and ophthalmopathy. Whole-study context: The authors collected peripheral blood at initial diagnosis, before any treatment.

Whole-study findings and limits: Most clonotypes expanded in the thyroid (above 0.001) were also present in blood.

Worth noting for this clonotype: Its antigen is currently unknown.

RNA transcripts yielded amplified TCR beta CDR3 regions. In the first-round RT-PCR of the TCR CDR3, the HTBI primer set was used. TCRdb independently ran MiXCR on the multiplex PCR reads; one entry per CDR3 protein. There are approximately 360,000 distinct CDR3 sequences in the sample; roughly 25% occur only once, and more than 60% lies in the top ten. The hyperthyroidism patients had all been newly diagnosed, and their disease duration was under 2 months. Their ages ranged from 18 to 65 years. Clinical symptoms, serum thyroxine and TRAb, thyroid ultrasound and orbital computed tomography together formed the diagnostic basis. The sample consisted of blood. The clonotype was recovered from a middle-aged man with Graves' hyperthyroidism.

CDR3 nucleotides: TGCAGTGCTAGATTAGAGGGAGGGAGCTCCTACGAGCAGTACTTC. It codes for CSARLEGGSSYEQYF. The rearrangement joins TRBV20-1 to TRBJ2-7; TRBD2 matches 7 bases. The CDR3 spans 15 residues. Germline V CDR1 and CDR2: DFQATT, SNEGSKA (reference sequence). The ends lost 2 bases at V and 0 bases at J; junction bases unmatched: 7.